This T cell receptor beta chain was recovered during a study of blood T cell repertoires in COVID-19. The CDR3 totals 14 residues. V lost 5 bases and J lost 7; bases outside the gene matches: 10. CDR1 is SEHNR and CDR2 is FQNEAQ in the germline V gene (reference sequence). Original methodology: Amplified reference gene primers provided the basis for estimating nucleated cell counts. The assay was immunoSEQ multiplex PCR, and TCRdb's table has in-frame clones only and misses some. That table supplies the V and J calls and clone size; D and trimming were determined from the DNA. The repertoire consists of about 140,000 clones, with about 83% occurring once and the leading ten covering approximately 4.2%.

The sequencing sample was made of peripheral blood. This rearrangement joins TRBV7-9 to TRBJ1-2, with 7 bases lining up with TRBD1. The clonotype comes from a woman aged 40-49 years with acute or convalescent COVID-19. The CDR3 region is CASSPLGTVFGYTF. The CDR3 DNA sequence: TGTGCCAGCAGCCCCTTGGGGACAGTCTTTGGCTACACCTTC.